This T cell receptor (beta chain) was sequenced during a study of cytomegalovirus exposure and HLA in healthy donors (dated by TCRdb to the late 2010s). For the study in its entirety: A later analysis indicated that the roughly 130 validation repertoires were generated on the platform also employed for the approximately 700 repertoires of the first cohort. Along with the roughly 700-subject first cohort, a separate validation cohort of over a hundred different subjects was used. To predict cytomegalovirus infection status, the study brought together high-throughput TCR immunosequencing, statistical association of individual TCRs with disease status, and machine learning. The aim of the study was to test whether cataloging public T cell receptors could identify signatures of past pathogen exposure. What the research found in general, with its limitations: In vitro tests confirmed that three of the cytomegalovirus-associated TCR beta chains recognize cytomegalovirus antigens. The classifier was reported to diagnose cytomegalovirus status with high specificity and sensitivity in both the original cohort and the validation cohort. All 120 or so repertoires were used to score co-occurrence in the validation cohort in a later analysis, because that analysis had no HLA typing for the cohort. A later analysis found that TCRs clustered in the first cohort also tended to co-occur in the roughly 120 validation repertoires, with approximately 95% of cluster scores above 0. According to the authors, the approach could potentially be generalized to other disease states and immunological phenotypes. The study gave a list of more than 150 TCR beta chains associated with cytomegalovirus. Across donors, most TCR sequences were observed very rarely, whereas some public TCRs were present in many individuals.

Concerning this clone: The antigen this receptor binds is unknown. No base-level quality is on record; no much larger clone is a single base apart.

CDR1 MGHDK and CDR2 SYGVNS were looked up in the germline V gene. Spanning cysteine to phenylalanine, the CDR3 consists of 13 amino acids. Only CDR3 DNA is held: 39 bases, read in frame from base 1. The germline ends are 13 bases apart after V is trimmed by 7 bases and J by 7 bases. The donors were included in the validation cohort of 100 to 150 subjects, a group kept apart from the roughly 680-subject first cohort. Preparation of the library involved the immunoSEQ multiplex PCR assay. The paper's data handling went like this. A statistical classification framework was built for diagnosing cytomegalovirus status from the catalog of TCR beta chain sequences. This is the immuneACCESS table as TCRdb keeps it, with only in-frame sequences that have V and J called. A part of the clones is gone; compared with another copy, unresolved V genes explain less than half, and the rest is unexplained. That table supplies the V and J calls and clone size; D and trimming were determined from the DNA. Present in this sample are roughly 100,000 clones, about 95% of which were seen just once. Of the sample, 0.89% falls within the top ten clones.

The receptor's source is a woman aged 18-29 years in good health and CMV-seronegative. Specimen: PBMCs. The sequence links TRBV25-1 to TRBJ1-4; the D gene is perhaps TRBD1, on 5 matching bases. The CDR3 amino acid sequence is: CASTRGYGEKLFF. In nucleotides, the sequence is TGTGCCAGCACAAGGGGCTATGGTGAAAAACTGTTTTTT. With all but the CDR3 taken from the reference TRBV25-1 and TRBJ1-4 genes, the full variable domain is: EADIYQTPRYLVIGTGKKITLECSQTMGHDKMYWYQQDPGMELHLIHYSYGVNSTEKGDLSSESTVSRIRTEHFPLTLESARPSHTSQYLCASTRGYGEKLFFGSGTQLSVL.